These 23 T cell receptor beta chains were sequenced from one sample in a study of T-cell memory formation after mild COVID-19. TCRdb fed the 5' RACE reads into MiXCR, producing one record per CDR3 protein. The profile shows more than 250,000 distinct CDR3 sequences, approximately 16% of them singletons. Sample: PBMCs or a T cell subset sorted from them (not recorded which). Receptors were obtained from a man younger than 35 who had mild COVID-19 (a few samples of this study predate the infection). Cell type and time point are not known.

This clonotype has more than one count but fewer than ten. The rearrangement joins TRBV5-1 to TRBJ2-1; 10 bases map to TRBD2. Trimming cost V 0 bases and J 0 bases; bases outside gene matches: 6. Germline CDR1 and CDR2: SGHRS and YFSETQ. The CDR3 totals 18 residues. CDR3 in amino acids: CASSLAIAGGGSYNEQFF. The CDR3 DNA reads TGCGCCAGCAGCTTGGCCATAGCGGGGGGCGGCTCCTACAATGAGCAGTTCTTC.

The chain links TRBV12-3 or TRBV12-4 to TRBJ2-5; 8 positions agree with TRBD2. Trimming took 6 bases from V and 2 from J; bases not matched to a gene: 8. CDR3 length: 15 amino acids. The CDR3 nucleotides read TGTGCCAGCAGCCCGGGGGGGCCGGGGCAAGAGACCCAGTACTTC. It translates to CASSPGGPGQETQYF.

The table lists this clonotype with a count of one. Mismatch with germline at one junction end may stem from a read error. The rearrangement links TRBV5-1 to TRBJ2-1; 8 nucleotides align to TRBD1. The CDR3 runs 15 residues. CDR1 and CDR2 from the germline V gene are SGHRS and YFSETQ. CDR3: CAGSFQTGARDEQFF. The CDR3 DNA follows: TGCGCCGGCAGCTTTCAGACAGGGGCGAGAGATGAGCAGTTCTTC.

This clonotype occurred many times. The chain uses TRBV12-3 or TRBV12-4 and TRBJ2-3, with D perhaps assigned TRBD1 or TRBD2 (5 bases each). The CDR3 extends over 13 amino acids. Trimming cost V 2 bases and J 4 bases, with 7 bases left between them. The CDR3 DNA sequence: TGTGCCAGCAGTTTACTGGGGGCAGATACGCAGTATTTT. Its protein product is CASSLLGADTQYF.

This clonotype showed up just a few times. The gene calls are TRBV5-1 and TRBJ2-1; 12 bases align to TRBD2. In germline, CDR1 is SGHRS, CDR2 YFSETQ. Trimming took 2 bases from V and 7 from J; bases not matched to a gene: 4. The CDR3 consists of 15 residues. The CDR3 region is CASSFLAGGKNEQFF. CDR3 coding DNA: TGCGCCAGCAGCTTTCTAGCGGGGGGGAAGAATGAGCAGTTCTTC.

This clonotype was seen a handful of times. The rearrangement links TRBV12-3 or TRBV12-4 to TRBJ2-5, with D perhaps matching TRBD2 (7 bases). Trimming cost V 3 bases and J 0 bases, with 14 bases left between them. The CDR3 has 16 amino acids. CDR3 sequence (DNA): TGTGCCAGCAGTTTGTTTGGGGGGGCAAACCAAGAGACCCAGTACTTC. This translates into CASSLFGGANQETQYF.

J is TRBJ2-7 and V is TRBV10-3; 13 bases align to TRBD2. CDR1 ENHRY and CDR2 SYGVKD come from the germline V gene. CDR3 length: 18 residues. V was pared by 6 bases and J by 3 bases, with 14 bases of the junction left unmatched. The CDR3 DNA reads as TGTGCCATCAGATCAGCGGAAGGACTAGCGGGGGCCATCTACGAGCAGTACTTC. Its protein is CAIRSAEGLAGAIYEQYF.

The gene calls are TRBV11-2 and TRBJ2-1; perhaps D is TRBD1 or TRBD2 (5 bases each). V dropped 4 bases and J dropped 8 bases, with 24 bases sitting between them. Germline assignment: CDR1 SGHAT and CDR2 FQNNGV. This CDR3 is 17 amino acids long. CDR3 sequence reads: CASSYWGSGPGRDEQFF. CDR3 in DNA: TGTGCCAGCAGCTACTGGGGTAGTGGGCCAGGGCGGGATGAGCAGTTCTTC.

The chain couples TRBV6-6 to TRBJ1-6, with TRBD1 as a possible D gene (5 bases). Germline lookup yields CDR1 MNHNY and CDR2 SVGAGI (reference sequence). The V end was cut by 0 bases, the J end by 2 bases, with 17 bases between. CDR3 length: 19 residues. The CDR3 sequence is CASSYSNNQGRTYNSPLHF. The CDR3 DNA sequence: TGTGCCAGCAGTTACTCGAATAATCAGGGTCGCACCTATAATTCACCCCTCCACTTT.

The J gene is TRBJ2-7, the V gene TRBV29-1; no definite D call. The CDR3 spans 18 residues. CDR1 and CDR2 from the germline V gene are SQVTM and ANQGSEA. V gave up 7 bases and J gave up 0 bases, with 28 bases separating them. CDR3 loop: CSARVREVPLRSSYEQYF. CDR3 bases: TGCAGCGCCCGGGTGCGAGAGGTCCCCCTTCGATCCTCCTACGAGCAGTACTTC.

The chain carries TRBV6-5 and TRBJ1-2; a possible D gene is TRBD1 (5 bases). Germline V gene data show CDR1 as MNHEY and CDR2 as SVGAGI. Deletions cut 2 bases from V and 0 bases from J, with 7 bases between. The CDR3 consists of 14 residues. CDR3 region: CASSYDRANYGYTF. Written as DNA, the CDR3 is TGTGCCAGCAGTTACGACAGAGCTAACTATGGCTACACCTTC.

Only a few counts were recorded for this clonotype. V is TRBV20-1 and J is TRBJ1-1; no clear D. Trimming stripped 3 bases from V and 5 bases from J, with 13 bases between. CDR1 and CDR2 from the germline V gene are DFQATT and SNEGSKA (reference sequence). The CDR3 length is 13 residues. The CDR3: CSASLPLGTEAFF. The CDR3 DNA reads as TGCAGTGCTAGTCTACCCCTGGGGACTGAAGCTTTCTTT.

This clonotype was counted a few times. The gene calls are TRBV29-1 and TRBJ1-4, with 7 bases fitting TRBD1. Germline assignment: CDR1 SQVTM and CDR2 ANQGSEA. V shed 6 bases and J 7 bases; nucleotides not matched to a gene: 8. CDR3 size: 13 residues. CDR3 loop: CSVQQGSREKLFF. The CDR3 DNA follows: TGCAGCGTGCAACAGGGGTCCCGTGAAAAACTGTTTTTT. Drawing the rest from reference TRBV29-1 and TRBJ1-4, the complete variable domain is SAVISQKPSRDICQRGTSLTIQCQVDSQVTMMFWYRQQPGQSLTLIATANQGSEATYESGFVIDKFPISRPNLTFSTLTVSNMSPEDSSIYLCSVQQGSREKLFFGSGTQLSVL.

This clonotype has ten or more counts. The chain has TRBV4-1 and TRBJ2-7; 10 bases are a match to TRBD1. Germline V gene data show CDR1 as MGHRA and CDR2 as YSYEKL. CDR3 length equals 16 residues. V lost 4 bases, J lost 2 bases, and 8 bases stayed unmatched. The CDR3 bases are TGCGCCAGCAGCCCGATCGGGACAGGGGCGGCCTACGAGCAGTACTTC. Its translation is CASSPIGTGAAYEQYF.

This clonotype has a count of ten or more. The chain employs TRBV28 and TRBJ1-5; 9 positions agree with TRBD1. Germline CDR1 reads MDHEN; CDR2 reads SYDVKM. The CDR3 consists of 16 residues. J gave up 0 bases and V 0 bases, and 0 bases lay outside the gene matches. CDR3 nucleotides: TGTGCCAGCAGTTTATGGGGACAGGGTAGCAATCAGCCCCAGCATTTT. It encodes CASSLWGQGSNQPQHF.

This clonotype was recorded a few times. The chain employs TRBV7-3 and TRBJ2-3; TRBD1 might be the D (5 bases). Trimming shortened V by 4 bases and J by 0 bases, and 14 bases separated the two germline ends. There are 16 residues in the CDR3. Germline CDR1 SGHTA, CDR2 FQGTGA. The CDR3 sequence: CASSYQGQTSTDTQYF. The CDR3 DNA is TGTGCCAGCAGCTATCAGGGTCAGACTAGCACAGATACGCAGTATTTT.

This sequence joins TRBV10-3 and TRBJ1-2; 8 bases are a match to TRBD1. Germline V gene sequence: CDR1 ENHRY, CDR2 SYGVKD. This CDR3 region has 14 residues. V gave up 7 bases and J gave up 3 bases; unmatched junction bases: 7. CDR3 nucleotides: TGTGCCATCATGGGACAGGCGAAGGACTATGGCTACACCTTC. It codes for CAIMGQAKDYGYTF.

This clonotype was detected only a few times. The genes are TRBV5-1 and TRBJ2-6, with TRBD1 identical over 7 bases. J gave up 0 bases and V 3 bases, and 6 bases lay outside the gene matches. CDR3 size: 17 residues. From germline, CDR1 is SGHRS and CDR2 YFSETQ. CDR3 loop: CASSWTGTDSGANVLTF. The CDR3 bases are TGCGCCAGCAGCTGGACCGGGACAGACTCTGGGGCCAACGTCCTGACTTTC.

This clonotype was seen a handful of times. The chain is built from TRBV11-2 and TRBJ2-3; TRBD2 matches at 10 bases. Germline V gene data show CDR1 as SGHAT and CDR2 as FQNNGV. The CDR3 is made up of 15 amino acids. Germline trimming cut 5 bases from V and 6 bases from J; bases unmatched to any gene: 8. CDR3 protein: CASSPRSSGGDTQYF. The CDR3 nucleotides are TGTGCCAGCAGCCCGAGGTCTAGCGGGGGCGATACGCAGTATTTT.

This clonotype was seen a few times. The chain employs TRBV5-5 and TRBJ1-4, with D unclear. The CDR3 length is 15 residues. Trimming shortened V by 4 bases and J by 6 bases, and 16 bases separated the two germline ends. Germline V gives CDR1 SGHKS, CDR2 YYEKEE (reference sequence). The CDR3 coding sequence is TGTGCCAGCAGCCCTTACATCGTCTGGGATGAAAAACTGTTTTTT. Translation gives CASSPYIVWDEKLFF.

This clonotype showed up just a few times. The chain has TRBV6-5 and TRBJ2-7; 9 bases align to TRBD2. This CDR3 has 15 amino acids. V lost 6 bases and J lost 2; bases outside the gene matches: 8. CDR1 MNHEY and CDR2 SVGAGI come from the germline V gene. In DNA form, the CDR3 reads TGTGCCAGCAGCCGCCAGCGGGGGGTGACCTACGAGCAGTACTTC. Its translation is CASSRQRGVTYEQYF.

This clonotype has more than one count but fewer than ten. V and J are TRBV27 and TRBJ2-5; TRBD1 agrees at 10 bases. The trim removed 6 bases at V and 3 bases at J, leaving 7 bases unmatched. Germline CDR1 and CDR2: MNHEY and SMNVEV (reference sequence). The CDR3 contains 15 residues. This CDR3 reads CASREPGTGEETQYF. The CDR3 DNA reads TGTGCCAGCAGAGAACCCGGGACAGGGGAAGAGACCCAGTACTTC.

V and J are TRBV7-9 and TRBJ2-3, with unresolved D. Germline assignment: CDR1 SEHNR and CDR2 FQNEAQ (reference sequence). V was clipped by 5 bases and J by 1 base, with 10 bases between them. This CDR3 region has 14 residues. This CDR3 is CASSPPRGTDTQYF. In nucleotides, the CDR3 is TGTGCCAGCAGCCCCCCCCGGGGCACAGATACGCAGTATTTT.